The present TCR beta chain was sequenced within a study of T cells in Graves' hyperthyroidism and ophthalmopathy. Study-wide results and limits: Stable hyperthyroidism and ophthalmopathy were separated using 13 V-J signatures.

The trim removed 1 base at V and 3 bases at J, leaving 5 bases unmatched. The CDR3 is 14 amino acids. Germline lookup yields CDR1 DFQATT and CDR2 SNEGSKA (reference sequence). The investigators amplified TCR beta CDR3 regions from RNA transcripts. The HTBI set primed first-round TCR CDR3 RT-PCR. TCRdb re-analysed the multiplex PCR reads in MiXCR, keeping a single row per CDR3 protein. The sample consists of around 690,000 distinct CDR3 sequences, around 20% of them appearing once. Individuals with ophthalmopathy presented a Clinical Activity Score of at least 3, a NOSPECS grade of at least 4 and a duration under 3 months. This sample holds PBMCs from 9.5 to 10 ml fresh peripheral blood. As concerns this clonotype: The antigen is unknown.

The rearrangement joins TRBV20-1 to TRBJ2-7; 8 positions match TRBD2. The receptor comes from a man aged 25-40 years with Graves' ophthalmopathy. Material: blood. The DNA of the CDR3 is TGCAGTGCTAGAGTACGGGAGGGCCTCTACGAGCAGTACTTC. It translates to CSARVREGLYEQYF.